The 27 T cell receptor beta chains presented below share a single source sample, sequenced in a study of cytomegalovirus exposure and HLA in healthy donors. 60 Vbeta and 13 Jbeta primers were used in PCR. The method was immunoSEQ multiplex PCR; TCRdb's version includes in-frame clones alone and lacks a portion of them. The sample comprises fewer than 200,000 clones, under 90% of which are singletons, and about 1.5% rests with the top ten. Sequences were obtained from PBMCs. These receptor sequences come from a male donor in good health and CMV-seronegative.

V is TRBV19 and J is TRBJ1-2; D is unresolved. The CDR3 consists of 12 residues. Germline CDR1 LNHDA, CDR2 SQIVND (reference sequence). V was clipped by 9 bases and J by 6 bases, with 14 bases between them. This CDR3 reads CASSTGWDGYTF. The CDR3 DNA reads TGTGCCAGCTCGACGGGGTGGGATGGCTACACCTTC.

The rearrangement joins TRBV18 to TRBJ2-3, with D maybe TRBD2 (5 bases). Germline V gene lookup returns CDR1 KGHSH and CDR2 LQKENI. The CDR3 is made up of 15 amino acids. V was pared by 2 bases and J by 2 bases, with 11 bases between. The CDR3, as DNA: TGTGCCAGCTCACCAGCGGGTCAGAACACAGATACGCAGTATTTT. It is translated as CASSPAGQNTDTQYF. Filled out from reference TRBV18 and TRBJ2-3, the complete variable domain reads NAGVMQNPRHLVRRRGQEARLRCSPMKGHSHVYWYRQLPEEGLKFMVYLQKENIIDESGMPKERFSAEFPKEGPSILRIQQVVRGDSAAYFCASSPAGQNTDTQYFGPGTRLTVL.

This clone was seen once. The junction shows a germline mismatch at one end, possibly a read error. V and J are TRBV7-9 and TRBJ2-7, with 7 positions matching TRBD1. CDR1 and CDR2 from the germline V gene are SEHNR and FQNEAQ (reference sequence). The CDR3 covers 15 residues. The CDR3 sequence is CSSSQWDSGSYEQYF. The CDR3 bases are TGTTCCAGCAGCCAATGGGACAGTGGTTCCTACGAGCAGTACTTC. Combining the CDR3 with reference TRBV7-9 and TRBJ2-7 gives the whole variable domain DTGVSQNPRHKITKRGQNVTFRCDPISEHNRLYWYRQTLGQGPEFLTYFQNEAQLEKSRLLSDRFSAERPKGSFSTLEIQRTEQGDSAMYLCSSSQWDSGSYEQYFGPGTRLTVT.

The chain has TRBV16 and TRBJ1-6; tentatively, D is TRBD1 (6 bases). The CDR3 spans 15 residues. Looked up from germline, CDR1 is KGHSY and CDR2 is FQNENV. With 4 bases removed from V and 7 bases from J, the gap between germline ends came to 14 bases. CDR3 protein: CASSRLGQQNSPLHF. The DNA of the CDR3 is TGTGCCAGCAGCCGCCTCGGACAGCAAAATTCACCCCTCCACTTT.

The J gene is TRBJ1-5, the V gene TRBV19, with no clear D. This CDR3 comprises 12 residues. Trimming stripped 8 bases from V and 2 bases from J, with 7 bases between. Germline values: CDR1 LNHDA, CDR2 SQIVND (reference sequence). CDR3 loop: CASDTGNQPQHF. DNA for the CDR3: TGTGCCAGTGACACAGGCAATCAGCCCCAGCATTTT.

The J gene is TRBJ1-2, the V gene TRBV7-8, with D unresolved. The germline gives CDR1 SGHVS, CDR2 FQNEAQ. This CDR3 comprises 13 residues. CDR3 loop: CVIWVGESDGYTF. The CDR3 region has the DNA TGTGTAATCTGGGTGGGCGAATCGGATGGCTACACCTTC.

The genes are TRBV7-5 and TRBJ1-5. TRBV7-5 is a known pseudogene. The CDR3 is made up of 17 amino acids. The CDR3 reads CARSQLATQFPNQPQHF. The CDR3, as DNA: TGTGCCAGAAGCCAGTTAGCCACCCAATTCCCCAATCAGCCCCAGCATTTT.

The gene calls are TRBV6-1 and TRBJ2-7; the match to TRBD1 covers 7 bases. V shed 4 bases and J 1 base; nucleotides not matched to a gene: 4. There are 14 residues in the CDR3. Germline CDR1 and CDR2: MNHNS and SASEGT. DNA for the CDR3: TGTGCCAGCAGTGCAGCAGGGGGTTCCTACGAGCAGTACTTC. The encoded protein is CASSAAGGSYEQYF.

The rearrangement links TRBV6-4 to TRBJ2-1; TRBD1 agrees at 9 bases. This CDR3 region has 15 residues. After removal of 4 bases from V and 3 bases from J, the junction contained 4 bases not matched to a gene. Germline V gives CDR1 MRHNA, CDR2 SNTAGT. The CDR3 sequence: CASSVGTGSYNEQFF. In DNA, the CDR3 is TGTGCCAGCAGTGTCGGGACAGGGAGCTACAATGAGCAGTTCTTC.

The chain recombines TRBV28 with TRBJ1-2; a weak D match, TRBD1 (5 bases). CDR1 is MDHEN and CDR2 is SYDVKM in the germline V gene. The CDR3 covers 13 residues. Trimming stripped 3 bases from V and 6 bases from J, with 11 bases between. The CDR3 reads CASSFGADNGYTF. CDR3 bases: TGTGCCAGCAGTTTTGGGGCGGACAATGGCTACACCTTC.

This chain joins TRBV5-4 and TRBJ2-7; 13 positions agree with TRBD2. CDR1 and CDR2 (germline): SGHNT, YYREEE (reference sequence). J gave up 0 bases and V 2 bases, and 8 bases lay outside the gene matches. The CDR3 is 18 residues long. CDR3 sequence: CASSLELAGGPPSYEQYF. CDR3 nucleotides: TGTGCCAGCAGCTTAGAACTAGCGGGGGGGCCTCCCTCCTACGAGCAGTACTTC.

CDR3 nucleotide sequence: TGCAGCGTGAGCGGGACAAACACCCGGGATAGCAATCAGCCCCAGCATTTT. Residues: CSVSGTNTRDSNQPQHF. V gene TRBV29-1 combines with J gene TRBJ1-5; a possible D gene is TRBD1 (6 bases). The CDR3 contains 17 residues. The V and J ends lost 6 bases and 0 bases respectively, with 21 bases between them. The germline V gene has CDR1 SQVTM and CDR2 ANQGSEA.

This clone was recorded once. Other nucleotide sequences from this sample produce the same CDR3. The chain joins TRBV18 to TRBJ2-2; D not certain. This CDR3 is 14 amino acids long. The ends were cut back, 0 bases at V and 2 bases at J, with 4 bases in the middle. Germline assignment: CDR1 KGHSH and CDR2 LQKENI. CDR3 in DNA: TGTGCCAGCTCACCACCCGGTAACACCGGGGAGCTGTTTTTT. Amino acids: CASSPPGNTGELFF.

The rearrangement uses TRBV9 and TRBJ2-7; D not certain. The ends were cut back, 2 bases at V and 0 bases at J, with 12 bases in the middle. The CDR3 consists of 15 residues. The germline CDR1 and CDR2 sequences are SGDLS and YYNGEE. The CDR3 spells CASSVSAVSSYEQYF. CDR3 DNA sequence: TGTGCCAGCAGCGTCTCGGCGGTTAGCTCCTACGAGCAGTACTTC.

This clone is a singleton in its sample. V and J are TRBV9 and TRBJ2-3, with D tentatively TRBD2 (5 bases). The CDR3 consists of 16 residues. Trimming cost V 0 bases and J 1 base, with 12 bases left between them. Germline loops: CDR1 SGDLS, CDR2 YYNGEE. CDR3 bases: TGTGCCAGCAGCGTAGTGAAGCGGATAGGCACAGATACGCAGTATTTT. Protein sequence: CASSVVKRIGTDTQYF.

This chain connects TRBV6-5 to TRBJ1-1, with 8 bases that match TRBD1. This CDR3 spans 11 amino acids. Germline CDR1 MNHEY, CDR2 SVGAGI. V lost 7 bases and J lost 12; bases outside the gene matches: 7. For the CDR3, the DNA is TGTGCCAGCAAGGACAGGGTAAAAACTTTCTTT. The encoded protein is CASKDRVKTFF.

The genes are TRBV7-9 and TRBJ1-2; the match to TRBD1 covers 7 bases. This CDR3 has 14 amino acids. The germline gives CDR1 SEHNR, CDR2 FQNEAQ (reference sequence). Trimming cost V 0 bases and J 4 bases; bases outside gene matches: 2. CDR3 protein: CASSLAWTGYGYTF. In nucleotides, the CDR3 is TGTGCCAGCAGCTTAGCGTGGACAGGCTATGGCTACACCTTC.

The V and J genes are TRBV5-8 and TRBJ2-5; 8 bases align to TRBD1. CDR3 length equals 15 residues. With 4 bases clipped from V and 0 bases from J, the junction kept 5 bases outside the gene matches. Germline values: CDR1 SGHTS, CDR2 YDEGEE. The CDR3 region has the DNA TGTGCCAGCAGCGGTGGGACAGGCGACCAAGAGACCCAGTACTTC. It yields the protein CASSGGTGDQETQYF.

The chain combines TRBV6-5 with TRBJ2-7; 7 bases line up with TRBD1. The CDR3 covers 15 residues. Unmatched junction bases numbered 6, after V lost 4 bases and J lost 0 bases. Germline V gives CDR1 MNHEY, CDR2 SVGAGI. The CDR3 nucleotides are TGTGCCAGCAGTTCCGAGGGACAGAGCTCCTACGAGCAGTACTTC. Protein: CASSSEGQSSYEQYF.

The rearrangement joins TRBV7-2 to TRBJ2-5; TRBD2 agrees at 13 bases. The J call may be in error: the DNA end matches TRBJ2-7 better. CDR1 SGHTA and CDR2 FQGNSA come from the germline V gene. The CDR3 length is 16 residues. The CDR3: CASSPGTSGASYEQYF. CDR3 sequence (DNA): TGTGCCAGCAGCCCCGGGACTAGCGGGGCGTCCTACGAGCAGTACTTC.

This rearrangement joins TRBV5-1 to TRBJ2-1; 8 nucleotides align to TRBD1. The CDR3 contains 14 residues. CDR1 and CDR2 (germline): SGHRS, YFSETQ. Trimming at V came to 5 bases and at J to 9 bases, leaving 10 bases not matched to a gene. In DNA form, the CDR3 reads TGCGCCAGCAGTGGGAGACAGGGGTATGGTGAGCAGTTCTTC. The encoded protein is CASSGRQGYGEQFF. Full variable domain (missing parts from reference TRBV5-1 and TRBJ2-1): KAGVTQTPRYLIKTRGQQVTLSCSPISGHRSVSWYQQTPGQGLQFLFEYFSETQRNKGNFPGRFSGRQFSNSRSEMNVSTLELGDSALYLCASSGRQGYGEQFFGPGTRLTVL.

The chain joins TRBV14 to TRBJ2-1, with a weak D call TRBD2 (6 bases). Trimming took off 5 bases at V and 10 bases at J, with 9 bases between the two ends. The CDR3 is 11 residues long. The germline V gene encodes CDR1 SGHDN and CDR2 FVKESK. CDR3 in DNA: TGTGCCAGCAGCATACGGGGGGAGCAGTTCTTC. This translates into CASSIRGEQFF. Variable domain in full (rest from reference TRBV14 and TRBJ2-1): EAGVTQFPSHSVIEKGQTVTLRCDPISGHDNLYWYRRVMGKEIKFLLHFVKESKQDESGMPNNRFLAERTGGTYSTLKVQPAELEDSGVYFCASSIRGEQFFGPGTRLTVL.

V is TRBV7-9 and J is TRBJ2-5; 11 bases are shared with TRBD2. After removal of 6 bases from V and 4 bases from J, the junction contained 10 bases not matched to a gene. CDR1 is SEHNR, CDR2 FQNEAQ, per germline (reference sequence). The CDR3 is 16 residues long. The CDR3 coding sequence is TGTGCCAGCAGGAGACTAGCGGGAATCTTGCCAGAGACCCAGTACTTC. Translated: CASRRLAGILPETQYF.

J is TRBJ2-5 and V is TRBV19; perhaps TRBD1 as D (7 bases). Germline V gene data show CDR1 as LNHDA and CDR2 as SQIVND (reference sequence). The germline V and J ends were trimmed by 3 bases and 5 bases, with 13 bases remaining between them. There are 14 residues in the CDR3. CDR3 nucleotides: TGTGCCAGTAGTATTCAGGGGGGCCGTGAGACCCAGTACTTC. Its translation: CASSIQGGRETQYF.

The rearrangement uses TRBV6-6 and TRBJ1-6; D call uncertain. CDR1 MNHNY and CDR2 SVGAGI come from the germline V gene (reference sequence). CDR3 length: 15 amino acids. V lost 0 bases to trimming and J lost 6 bases, with 9 bases between them. The chain's CDR3 is CASSYSRGLNSPLHF. The CDR3 region has the DNA TGTGCCAGCAGTTACTCGAGAGGCCTTAATTCACCCCTCCACTTT.

CDR3: CASRMGLGNTGELFF. In DNA form, the CDR3 reads TGTGCCAGCAGGATGGGACTAGGGAACACCGGGGAGCTGTTTTTT. The V call is TRBV2, the J call TRBJ2-2, with 8 bases that match TRBD2. Germline assignment: CDR1 SNHLY and CDR2 FYNNEI. The CDR3 has 15 residues. V lost 6 bases, J lost 1 base, and 4 bases stayed unmatched.

The V call is TRBV27, the J call TRBJ2-2, with 8 bases identical to TRBD1. From germline, CDR1 is MNHEY and CDR2 SMNVEV (reference sequence). The V segment lost 5 bases and the J segment 0 bases; nucleotides outside the gene matches: 5. This CDR3 comprises 16 residues. The CDR3 DNA is TGTGCCAGCAGTCTTCCAGGGGGCGCGAACACCGGGGAGCTGTTTTTT. Protein sequence: CASSLPGGANTGELFF.